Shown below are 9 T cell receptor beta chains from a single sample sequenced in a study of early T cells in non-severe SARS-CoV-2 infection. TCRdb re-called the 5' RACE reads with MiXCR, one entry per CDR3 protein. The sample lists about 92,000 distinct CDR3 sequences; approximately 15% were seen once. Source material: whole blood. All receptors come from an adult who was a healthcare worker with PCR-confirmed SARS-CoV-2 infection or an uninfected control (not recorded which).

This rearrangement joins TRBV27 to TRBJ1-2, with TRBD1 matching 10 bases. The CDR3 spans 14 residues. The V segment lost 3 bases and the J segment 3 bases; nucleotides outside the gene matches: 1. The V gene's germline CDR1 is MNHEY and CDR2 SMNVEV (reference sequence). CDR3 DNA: TGTGCCAGCAGTTTTGGACAGGGGGACTATGGCTACACCTTC. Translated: CASSFGQGDYGYTF.

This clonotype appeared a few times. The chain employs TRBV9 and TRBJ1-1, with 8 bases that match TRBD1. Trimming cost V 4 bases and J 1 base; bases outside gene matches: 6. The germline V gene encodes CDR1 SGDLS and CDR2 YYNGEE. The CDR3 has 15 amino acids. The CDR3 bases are TGTGCCAGCAGCTCCCAGACAGGGGCGAACACTGAAGCTTTCTTT. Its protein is CASSSQTGANTEAFF.

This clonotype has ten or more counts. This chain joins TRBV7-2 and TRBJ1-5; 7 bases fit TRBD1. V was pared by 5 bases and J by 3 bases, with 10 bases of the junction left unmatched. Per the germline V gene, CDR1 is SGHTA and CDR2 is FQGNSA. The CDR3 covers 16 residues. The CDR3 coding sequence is TGTGCCAGCAGCCATTTGACAGGGCCCAACAATCAGCCCCAGCATTTT. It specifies CASSHLTGPNNQPQHF.

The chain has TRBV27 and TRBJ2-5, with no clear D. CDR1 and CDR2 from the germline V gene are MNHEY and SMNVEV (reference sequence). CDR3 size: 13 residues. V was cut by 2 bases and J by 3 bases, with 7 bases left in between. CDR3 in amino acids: CASSLAVEETQYF. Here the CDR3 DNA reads TGTGCCAGCAGTTTAGCGGTCGAAGAGACCCAGTACTTC.

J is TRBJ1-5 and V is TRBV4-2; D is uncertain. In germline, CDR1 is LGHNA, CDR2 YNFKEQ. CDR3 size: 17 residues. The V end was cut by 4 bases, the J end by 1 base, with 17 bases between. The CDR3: CASSRSEQPRSNQPQHF. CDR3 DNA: TGTGCCAGCAGCCGATCGGAGCAGCCCCGGAGCAATCAGCCCCAGCATTTT.

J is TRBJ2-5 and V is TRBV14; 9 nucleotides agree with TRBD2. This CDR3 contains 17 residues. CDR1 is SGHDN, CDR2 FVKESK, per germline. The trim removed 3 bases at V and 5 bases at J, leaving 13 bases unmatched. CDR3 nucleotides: TGTGCCAGCAGCCATGGGGTCCTAGCGGGAATGGTGGAGACCCAGTACTTC. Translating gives CASSHGVLAGMVETQYF.

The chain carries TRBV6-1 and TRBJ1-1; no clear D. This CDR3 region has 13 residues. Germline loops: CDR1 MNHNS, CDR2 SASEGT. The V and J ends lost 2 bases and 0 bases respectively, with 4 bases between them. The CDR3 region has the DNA TGTGCCAGCAGTGAACGGATGAACACTGAAGCTTTCTTT. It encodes CASSERMNTEAFF.

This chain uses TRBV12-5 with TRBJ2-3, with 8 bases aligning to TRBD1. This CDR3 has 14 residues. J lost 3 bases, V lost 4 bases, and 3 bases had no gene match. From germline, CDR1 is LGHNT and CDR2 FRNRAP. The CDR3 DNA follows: TGTGCTAGTGGTTCGGACAGGGAGACAGATACGCAGTATTTT. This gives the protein CASGSDRETDTQYF.

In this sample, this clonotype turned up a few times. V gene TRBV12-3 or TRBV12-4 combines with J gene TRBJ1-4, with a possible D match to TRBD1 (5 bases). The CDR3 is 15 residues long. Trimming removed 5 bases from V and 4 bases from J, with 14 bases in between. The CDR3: CASSPQDTLNEKLFF. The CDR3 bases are TGTGCCAGCAGTCCGCAGGACACCCTTAATGAAAAACTGTTTTTT.